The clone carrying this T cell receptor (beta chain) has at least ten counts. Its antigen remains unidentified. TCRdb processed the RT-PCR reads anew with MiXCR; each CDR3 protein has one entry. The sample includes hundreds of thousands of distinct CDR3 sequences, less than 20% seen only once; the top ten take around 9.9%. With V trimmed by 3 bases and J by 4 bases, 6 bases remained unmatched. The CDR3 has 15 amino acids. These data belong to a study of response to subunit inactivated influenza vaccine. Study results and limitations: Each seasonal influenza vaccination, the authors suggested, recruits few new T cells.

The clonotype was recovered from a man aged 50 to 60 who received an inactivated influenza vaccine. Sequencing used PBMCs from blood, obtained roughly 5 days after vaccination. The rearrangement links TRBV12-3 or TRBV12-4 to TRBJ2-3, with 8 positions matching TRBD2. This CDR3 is CASSLEGLVADTQYF. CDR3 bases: TGTGCCAGCAGTTTGGAGGGACTAGTCGCAGATACGCAGTATTTT.